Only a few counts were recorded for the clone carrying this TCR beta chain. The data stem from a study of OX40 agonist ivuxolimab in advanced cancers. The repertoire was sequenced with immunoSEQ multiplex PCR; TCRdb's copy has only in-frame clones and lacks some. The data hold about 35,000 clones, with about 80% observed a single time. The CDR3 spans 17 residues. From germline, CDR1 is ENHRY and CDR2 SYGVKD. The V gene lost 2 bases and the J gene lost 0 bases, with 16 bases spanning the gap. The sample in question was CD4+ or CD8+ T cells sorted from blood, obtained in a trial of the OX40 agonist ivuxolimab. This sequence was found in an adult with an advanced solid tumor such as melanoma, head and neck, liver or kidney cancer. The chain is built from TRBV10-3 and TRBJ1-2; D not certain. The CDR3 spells CAISEGDKTLTNYGYTF. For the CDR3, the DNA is TGTGCCATCAGTGAGGGTGATAAGACACTGACTAACTATGGCTACACCTTC.